The next 25 T cell receptor beta chains were all read from a single sample in a study of beta chain features in type 1 diabetes. Whole-study findings and limits: A moderate, significant TCRB CDR3 shortening appeared in type 1 diabetes across four CD4+ subsets.

Antigens for these TCRs are unknown. Reverse transcription of all isolated RNA meant that expressed TCRB transcripts were sequenced. Generated by immunoSEQ multiplex PCR, the TCRdb table keeps only in-frame clones and is missing some. The sample comprises 20,000 to 30,000 clones, around 63% of which are singletons, and 4.2% rests with the top ten. Sequences were obtained from Tregs from blood. These TCRs come from a man aged 18 to 35 with type 1 diabetes.

The chain is built from TRBV7-2 and TRBJ2-1; D is unclear. V lost 5 bases to trimming and J lost 0 bases, with 14 bases between them. This CDR3 contains 16 residues. From germline, CDR1 is SGHTA and CDR2 FQGNSA. The CDR3 nucleotides are TGTGCCAGCAGCCCACGTCCGGGTAGCTCCTACAATGAGCAGTTCTTC. Amino acids: CASSPRPGSSYNEQFF. The variable domain in full, with the rest retrieved from reference TRBV7-2 and TRBJ2-1, is GAGVSQSPSNKVTEKGKDVELRCDPISGHTALYWYRQSLGQGLEFLIYFQGNSAPDKSGLPSDRFSAERTGGSVSTLTIQRTQQEDSAVYLCASSPRPGSSYNEQFFGPGTRLTVL.

This chain uses TRBV28 with TRBJ1-4, with D hard to call. Germline CDR1 is MDHEN and CDR2 is SYDVKM. Trimming cost V 3 bases and J 8 bases, with 16 bases left between them. The CDR3 is made up of 15 amino acids. The CDR3 DNA is TGTGCCAGCAGTTTTTCGACCGAGCGTGTGGAAAAACTGTTTTTT. Translation: CASSFSTERVEKLFF.

The chain is built from TRBV28 and TRBJ2-6; 10 bases align to TRBD2. Germline CDR1 MDHEN, CDR2 SYDVKM. V lost 3 bases and J lost 2; bases outside the gene matches: 10. The CDR3 contains 19 residues. The CDR3 DNA sequence: TGTGCCAGCAGTTTTAGCCACAGCGGGAGGGGGGCTGGGGCCAACGTCCTGACTTTC. Translated: CASSFSHSGRGAGANVLTF.

The CDR3 region is CASRVAGGRYNEQFF. In DNA, the CDR3 is TGTGCCAGCAGAGTAGCGGGAGGAAGGTACAATGAGCAGTTCTTC. The chain employs TRBV11-2 and TRBJ2-1; 10 bases line up with TRBD2. The CDR3 is 15 residues long. CDR1 and CDR2 from the germline V gene are SGHAT and FQNNGV. V lost 6 bases and J lost 4; bases outside the gene matches: 6. Full variable domain (remainder filled in from reference TRBV11-2 and TRBJ2-1): EAGVAQSPRYKIIEKRQSVAFWCNPISGHATLYWYQQILGQGPKLLIQFQNNGVVDDSQLPKDRFSAERLKGVDSTLKIQPAKLEDSAVYLCASRVAGGRYNEQFFGPGTRLTVL.

V is TRBV7-2 and J is TRBJ2-3, with D maybe TRBD2 (7 bases). CDR1 SGHTA and CDR2 FQGNSA come from the germline V gene. Trimming removed 5 bases from V and 2 bases from J, with 14 bases in between. The CDR3 length is 15 residues. The CDR3 reads CASSPWGGDTDTQYF. CDR3 coding DNA: TGTGCCAGCAGCCCCTGGGGGGGCGACACAGATACGCAGTATTTT.

The CDR3 loop is CASGTILAFF. The DNA of the CDR3 is TGTGCCAGTGGGACAATTCTAGCTTTCTTT. This chain uses TRBV7-9 with TRBJ1-1; a weak D match, TRBD1 (6 bases). CDR3 size: 10 residues. V was shortened by 9 bases and J by 10 bases, with 12 bases between the two germline ends. Germline V gene lookup returns CDR1 SEHNR and CDR2 FQNEAQ (reference sequence).

This chain connects TRBV7-2 to TRBJ2-1; 7 bases fit TRBD2. Trimming removed 3 bases from V and 0 bases from J; junction bases left unmatched: 5. Germline CDR1 is SGHTA and CDR2 is FQGNSA. CDR3 length equals 16 residues. CDR3 sequence (DNA): TGTGCCAGCAGCTTCCACGGGGGGATCTCCTACAATGAGCAGTTCTTC. Its translation: CASSFHGGISYNEQFF.

This chain uses TRBV4-3 with TRBJ1-2, with D hard to call. Germline V gene sequence: CDR1 LGHNA, CDR2 YSLEER. The CDR3 sequence is 15 residues long. V dropped 0 bases and J dropped 3 bases, with 11 bases sitting between them. The CDR3 here is CASSQDGWGDYGYTF. CDR3 coding DNA: TGCGCCAGCAGCCAAGACGGGTGGGGAGACTATGGCTACACCTTC.

This clone has just a few counts. The chain employs TRBV5-1 and TRBJ2-1, with D maybe TRBD1 (6 bases). V was clipped by 3 bases and J by 7 bases, with 11 bases between them. The CDR3 loop spans 13 amino acids. Germline V gene lookup returns CDR1 SGHRS and CDR2 YFSETQ. CDR3 sequence (DNA): TGCGCCAGCAGCTCCGGACAGCTAAATGAGCAGTTCTTC. It is translated as CASSSGQLNEQFF.

This clone was observed a few times. This sequence joins TRBV5-6 and TRBJ1-2, with 10 bases that match TRBD1. The germline gives CDR1 SGHDT, CDR2 YYEEEE. CDR3 length equals 13 residues. V was pared by 4 bases and J by 5 bases, with 2 bases of the junction left unmatched. In DNA form, the CDR3 reads TGTGCCAGCAGCAGGACAGGGGGGTATGGCTACACCTTC. Protein sequence: CASSRTGGYGYTF. The full variable domain, with the rest looked up from reference TRBV5-6 and TRBJ1-2, is DAGVTQSPTHLIKTRGQQVTLRCSPKSGHDTVSWYQQALGQGPQFIFQYYEEEERQRGNFPDRFSGHQFPNYSSELNVNALLLGDSALYLCASSRTGGYGYTFGSGTRLTVV.

In DNA form, the CDR3 reads TGTGCCAGCAGCGGTTTCGGACAGGGTGGGCGGAACATTCAGTACTTC. It is translated as CASSGFGQGGRNIQYF. This chain uses TRBV11-2 with TRBJ2-4; TRBD1 aligns across 8 bases. The CDR3 totals 16 residues. The germline CDR1 and CDR2 sequences are SGHAT and FQNNGV. V shed 5 bases, J shed 7 bases, and the junction held 13 bases outside the gene matches.

The chain has TRBV9 and TRBJ2-7; 10 bases are shared with TRBD2. The V gene's germline CDR1 is SGDLS and CDR2 YYNGEE. V shed 3 bases and J 3 bases; nucleotides not matched to a gene: 6. This CDR3 contains 15 residues. The CDR3 sequence is CASSAKAGGDYEQYF. CDR3 coding DNA: TGTGCCAGCAGCGCAAAAGCGGGAGGGGACTACGAGCAGTACTTC.

The chain links TRBV9 to TRBJ2-7; weak D call: TRBD1 (5 bases). The V gene's germline CDR1 is SGDLS and CDR2 YYNGEE. The germline V and J ends were trimmed by 0 bases and 0 bases, with 19 bases remaining between them. CDR3 length equals 18 residues. CDR3 sequence: CASSVGISGQDISYEQYF. The DNA of the CDR3 is TGTGCCAGCAGCGTAGGTATCTCGGGCCAGGACATCTCCTACGAGCAGTACTTC.

This chain links TRBV6-5 with TRBJ1-1, with D possibly TRBD1 on 5 matching bases. Trimming removed 5 bases at V and 8 bases at J, with 9 bases between. Germline CDR1 reads MNHEY; CDR2 reads SVGAGI. CDR3 size: 11 residues. CDR3: CASSGRGEAFF. The CDR3 DNA reads TGTGCCAGCAGTGGTCGGGGGGAAGCTTTCTTT.

This sequence joins TRBV7-2 and TRBJ1-1; D ambiguous. CDR1 is SGHTA, CDR2 FQGNSA, per germline. The CDR3 has 14 residues. Trimming left V 0 bases short and J 11 bases short, with 16 bases between. The CDR3 loop reads CASSLAALSRWAFF. The DNA for the CDR3 is TGTGCCAGCAGCTTAGCGGCTCTCTCCCGATGGGCTTTCTTT.

The chain uses TRBV10-2 and TRBJ2-7; 8 nucleotides line up with TRBD1. The CDR3 has 13 residues. The trim removed 7 bases at V and 5 bases at J, leaving 7 bases unmatched. In germline, CDR1 is WSHSY, CDR2 SAAADI. The CDR3 DNA reads as TGCGCCAGCAAAACGGACAGGGTCAACGAGCAGTACTTC. Translation: CASKTDRVNEQYF.

This chain links TRBV15 with TRBJ1-3; D is unclear. This CDR3 spans 15 amino acids. V dropped 5 bases and J dropped 3 bases, with 14 bases sitting between them. In germline, CDR1 is LNHNV, CDR2 YYDKDF (reference sequence). CDR3 DNA: TGTGCCACCAGCCGAGTCAGGTTTGATGGAAACACCATATATTTT. Protein product: CATSRVRFDGNTIYF.

V is TRBV5-6 and J is TRBJ1-2, with no clear D. The CDR3 totals 12 residues. The ends were cut back, 4 bases at V and 4 bases at J, with 8 bases in the middle. Germline-derived CDR1 and CDR2 are SGHDT and YYEEEE. The DNA of the CDR3 is TGTGCCAGCAGCAGGAGGAGCTATGGCTACACCTTC. Amino acid sequence: CASSRRSYGYTF.

The chain links TRBV28 to TRBJ1-5; D gene uncertain. The V gene's germline CDR1 is MDHEN and CDR2 SYDVKM. The CDR3 runs 12 residues. V was clipped by 2 bases and J by 9 bases, with 8 bases between them. The CDR3 DNA reads TGTGCCAGCAGTTTAATGGCAGGGCCCCAGCATTTT. Translation gives CASSLMAGPQHF.

This clone was detected only a few times. The V call is TRBV10-3, the J call TRBJ2-7; no clear D. V was pared by 6 bases and J by 7 bases, with 10 bases between. CDR3 length: 11 amino acids. From germline, CDR1 is ENHRY and CDR2 SYGVKD. The CDR3 region has the DNA TGTGCCATCAGCAAAGCCAGGGAGCAGTACTTC. Translation: CAISKAREQYF.

The chain uses TRBV27 and TRBJ2-5; D gene uncertain. Per germline, CDR1 MNHEY and CDR2 SMNVEV (reference sequence). The CDR3 extends over 21 amino acids. V lost 4 bases and J 3 bases, leaving 33 bases between the germline ends. This chain's CDR3 is CASSCRIPRAPSFISEETQYF. Here the CDR3 DNA reads TGTGCCAGCAGTTGTCGAATCCCCCGAGCCCCCTCGTTTATCTCCGAAGAGACCCAGTACTTC.

The chain joins TRBV5-1 to TRBJ1-5; D unresolved. The CDR3 contains 15 residues. V dropped 0 bases and J dropped 4 bases, with 11 bases sitting between them. CDR1 SGHRS and CDR2 YFSETQ come from the germline V gene. The CDR3 region has the DNA TGCGCCAGCAGCTTGGCCGGGAGGGTTAATCAGCCCCAGCATTTT. Protein sequence: CASSLAGRVNQPQHF.

This chain links TRBV5-1 with TRBJ2-5; TRBD1 matches at 8 bases. TRBJ2-7 matches the DNA end more closely, so the J call is doubtful. CDR1 and CDR2 from the germline V gene are SGHRS and YFSETQ. The CDR3 has 15 residues. The chain's CDR3 is CASSSLTGESYEQYF. The DNA for the CDR3 is TGCGCCAGCAGCTCCTTGACAGGGGAAAGCTACGAGCAGTACTTC.

This clone was counted a few times. V gene TRBV19 combines with J gene TRBJ2-2; 7 positions agree with TRBD2. Trimming took 7 bases from V and 4 from J; bases not matched to a gene: 9. The CDR3 has 15 amino acids. Per the germline V gene, CDR1 is LNHDA and CDR2 is SQIVND (reference sequence). CDR3 amino acids: CASKGRAYFTGELFF. Written as DNA, the CDR3 is TGTGCCAGTAAAGGGAGGGCCTATTTCACCGGGGAGCTGTTTTTT.

This clone was seen a handful of times. The chain is built from TRBV10-3 and TRBJ2-7; TRBD1 aligns across 10 bases. This CDR3 is 15 amino acids long. The ends lost 5 bases at V and 6 bases at J; junction bases unmatched: 10. Germline V gene lookup returns CDR1 ENHRY and CDR2 SYGVKD. The chain's CDR3 is CAISNQGTGAAEQYF. CDR3 sequence (DNA): TGTGCCATCAGTAACCAGGGGACAGGGGCCGCCGAGCAGTACTTC.